The 22 T cell receptor beta chains listed next were all sequenced from one sample in a study of T-cell memory formation after mild COVID-19. TCRdb fed the 5' RACE reads into MiXCR, producing one record per CDR3 protein. The sample has around 80,000 distinct CDR3 sequences; around 13% are singletons. Sequencing used PBMCs or a T cell subset sorted from them (not recorded which). The receptors shown here come from a man aged 18-30 years who had mild COVID-19 (a few samples of this study predate the infection). Cell type and time point are not known.

This clonotype showed up just a few times. The rearrangement uses TRBV29-1 and TRBJ1-2, with D unclear. The CDR3 is 12 amino acids. Germline V gene data show CDR1 as SQVTM and CDR2 as ANQGSEA. V was shortened by 5 bases and J by 5 bases, with 12 bases between the two germline ends. The CDR3 sequence: CSVKASSYGYTF. The CDR3 nucleotides read TGCAGCGTTAAGGCGAGTTCGTATGGCTACACCTTC.

J is TRBJ2-1 and V is TRBV5-6; tentatively, D is TRBD2 (5 bases). The CDR3 totals 16 residues. V lost 5 bases to trimming and J lost 2 bases, with 17 bases between them. The V gene's germline CDR1 is SGHDT and CDR2 YYEEEE. The CDR3 DNA follows: TGTGCCAGCAGTCCCCCCCGAGGGAGACCCTACAATGAGCAGTTCTTC. Its protein product is CASSPPRGRPYNEQFF.

This chain uses TRBV6-6 with TRBJ2-2; D is uncertain. The germline gives CDR1 MNHNY, CDR2 SVGAGI (reference sequence). V lost 6 bases and J lost 3, with 5 bases in between. CDR3 length: 12 residues. This CDR3 is CASRQYTGELFF. CDR3 coding DNA: TGTGCCAGCAGACAGTACACCGGGGAGCTGTTTTTT.

This clonotype showed up just a few times. The chain joins TRBV7-2 to TRBJ1-1; 12 nucleotides align to TRBD1. This CDR3 region has 16 residues. V shed 6 bases and J 4 bases; nucleotides not matched to a gene: 9. CDR1 and CDR2 (germline): SGHTA, FQGNSA. This CDR3 is CASRDRDRGPFTEAFF. The CDR3 DNA follows: TGTGCCAGCAGGGACCGGGACAGGGGGCCTTTCACTGAAGCTTTCTTT.

This clonotype was seen only a few times. This chain joins TRBV4-1 and TRBJ2-7; unclear D gene. V was shortened by 4 bases and J by 2 bases, with 12 bases between the two germline ends. The CDR3 consists of 14 residues. Germline lookup yields CDR1 MGHRA and CDR2 YSYEKL. The CDR3 DNA follows: TGCGCCAGCAGCCCCACCCCCGACCCCTACGAGCAGTACTTC. Protein product: CASSPTPDPYEQYF.

The V and J genes are TRBV29-1 and TRBJ2-7; TRBD1 matches 9 bases. Germline CDR1 is SQVTM and CDR2 is ANQGSEA. The junction had 10 bases not matched to a gene; V was cut back by 8 bases and J by 2 bases. CDR3 size: 14 residues. The CDR3 region has the DNA TGCAGCTCACAAGGGGGACAGGGACCCTACGAGCAGTACTTC. It encodes CSSQGGQGPYEQYF.

This clonotype was recorded a few times. The V and J genes are TRBV7-3 and TRBJ2-1; 9 bases match TRBD2. V lost 1 base to trimming and J lost 1 base; unmatched junction nucleotides: 8. There are 18 residues in the CDR3. Germline V gene data show CDR1 as SGHTA and CDR2 as FQGTGA. In nucleotides, the CDR3 is TGTGCCAGCAGCTTAAGCGGGGGGGTCTACGGGTCCTACAATGAGCAGTTCTTC. This translates into CASSLSGGVYGSYNEQFF. Drawing the rest from reference TRBV7-3 and TRBJ2-1, the complete variable domain is GAGVSQTPSNKVTEKGKYVELRCDPISGHTALYWYRQSLGQGPEFLIYFQGTGAADDSGLPNDRFFAVRPEGSVSTLKIQRTERGDSAVYLCASSLSGGVYGSYNEQFFGPGTRLTVL.

This clonotype was seen more than once but under ten times. The chain is built from TRBV15 and TRBJ1-1, with D uncertain. Trimming pared 3 bases from V and 0 bases from J, leaving 5 bases between. Looked up from germline, CDR1 is LNHNV and CDR2 is YYDKDF (reference sequence). The CDR3 contains 13 residues. The CDR3 DNA reads TGTGCCACCAGCAGGGCCTTGAACACTGAAGCTTTCTTT. Amino acids: CATSRALNTEAFF.

The rearrangement links TRBV27 to TRBJ2-7, with TRBD1 identical over 9 bases. Germline V gene data show CDR1 as MNHEY and CDR2 as SMNVEV (reference sequence). Trimming cost V 3 bases and J 7 bases; bases outside gene matches: 7. This CDR3 has 14 amino acids. CDR3 nucleotide sequence: TGTGCCAGCAGTTTGGGACAGGGTACGAGAGAGCAGTACTTC. Protein product: CASSLGQGTREQYF.

V is TRBV12-3 or TRBV12-4 and J is TRBJ2-5; D unresolved. V lost 7 bases and J 4 bases, leaving 10 bases between the germline ends. This CDR3 has 12 residues. The CDR3 region is CASMSTGETQYF. The CDR3 DNA reads TGTGCCAGCATGTCTACTGGAGAGACCCAGTACTTC.

The chain employs TRBV12-3 or TRBV12-4 and TRBJ1-1; D gene ambiguous. V dropped 3 bases and J dropped 12 bases, with 11 bases sitting between them. CDR3 length: 11 amino acids. CDR3 residues: CASSFEGFTFF. CDR3 DNA sequence: TGTGCCAGCAGTTTCGAGGGATTTACTTTCTTT.

The J gene is TRBJ2-7, the V gene TRBV4-1; 10 positions match TRBD1. Trimming took 5 bases from V and 6 from J; bases not matched to a gene: 7. The CDR3 runs to 14 residues. Germline CDR1 and CDR2: MGHRA and YSYEKL. CDR3 sequence: CASSSGQGSGEQYF. CDR3 nucleotides: TGCGCCAGCAGCTCGGGACAGGGGTCCGGCGAGCAGTACTTC.

This clonotype has more than one count but fewer than ten. This sequence joins TRBV4-1 and TRBJ2-5; D is undetermined. Trimming shortened V by 4 bases and J by 2 bases, and 11 bases separated the two germline ends. Germline values: CDR1 MGHRA, CDR2 YSYEKL. The CDR3 is made up of 14 amino acids. Written as DNA, the CDR3 is TGCGCCAGCAGCCTTTGGGCAGAGCAAGAGACCCAGTACTTC. Translated, it gives CASSLWAEQETQYF.

CDR3 sequence (DNA): TGTGCCAGCAGTTACAACGGACAGAGCTACGAGCAGTACGTC. It encodes CASSYNGQSYEQYV. This chain connects TRBV6-5 to TRBJ2-7; D possibly corresponds to TRBD1 (6 bases). V dropped 2 bases and J dropped 3 bases, with 11 bases sitting between them. The CDR3 has 14 residues. The germline V gene has CDR1 MNHEY and CDR2 SVGAGI.

This clonotype was seen a handful of times. This sequence joins TRBV5-1 and TRBJ1-1; 9 positions agree with TRBD1. The CDR3 contains 18 residues. Germline V gives CDR1 SGHRS, CDR2 YFSETQ. The trim removed 4 bases at V and 0 bases at J, leaving 13 bases unmatched. CDR3 region: CASSLGQGVWGMNTEAFF. In DNA form, the CDR3 reads TGCGCCAGCAGCCTGGGACAGGGCGTTTGGGGGATGAACACTGAAGCTTTCTTT.

This clonotype was recorded a few times. V and J are TRBV11-2 and TRBJ2-1; D perhaps matches TRBD2 (5 bases). Between the trimmed V and J ends, which lost 5 bases and 9 bases, there was a span of 8 bases. Germline V gene data show CDR1 as SGHAT and CDR2 as FQNNGV. The CDR3 runs to 11 residues. CDR3 loop: CASSPAGEQFF. CDR3 in DNA: TGTGCCAGCAGCCCCGCGGGTGAGCAGTTCTTC.

The chain is built from TRBV6-6 and TRBJ2-7; D call uncertain. Trimming took off 4 bases at V and 5 bases at J, with 15 bases between the two ends. The CDR3 covers 14 residues. Germline lookup yields CDR1 MNHNY and CDR2 SVGAGI (reference sequence). CDR3 in DNA: TGTGCCAGCAGTTCCTCGGCAGTCTCGCACGAGCAGTACGTC. Its protein product is CASSSSAVSHEQYV.

The J gene is TRBJ2-1, the V gene TRBV12-3 or TRBV12-4, with D maybe TRBD1 (5 bases). The CDR3 spans 14 residues. V was shortened by 5 bases and J by 4 bases, with 12 bases between the two germline ends. This chain's CDR3 is CASSPRTLYNEQFF. DNA for the CDR3: TGTGCCAGCAGTCCGAGGACACTTTACAATGAGCAGTTCTTC.

Ten or more counts support this clonotype. V usage is TRBV4-1 and J usage is TRBJ1-2; D might be TRBD1 (5 bases). The V and J ends lost 1 base and 7 bases respectively, with 16 bases between them. CDR3 length: 15 amino acids. Germline CDR1 is MGHRA and CDR2 is YSYEKL. The CDR3 DNA reads TGCGCCAGCAGCCAAGTCATTCCGGGGGACGGTGGCTACACCTTC. Encoded protein: CASSQVIPGDGGYTF.

This clonotype was detected a few times. The CDR3 reads CASAVGGGTGELFF. Written as DNA, the CDR3 is TGTGCCAGCGCTGTCGGGGGCGGCACCGGGGAGCTGTTTTTT. The rearrangement uses TRBV9 and TRBJ2-2; D is tentatively TRBD1 or TRBD2 (6 bases each). The CDR3 runs to 14 residues. Trimming took off 7 bases at V and 4 bases at J, with 14 bases between the two ends. The germline gives CDR1 SGDLS, CDR2 YYNGEE.

The chain is built from TRBV12-3 or TRBV12-4 and TRBJ2-7; 8 bases line up with TRBD1. V was pared by 5 bases and J by 7 bases, with 10 bases of the junction left unmatched. This CDR3 region has 14 residues. CDR3 nucleotide sequence: TGTGCCAGCAGTGTGACAGGGGTGTCGCGAGAGCAGTACTTC. It translates to CASSVTGVSREQYF.

This clonotype has more than one count but fewer than ten. This chain joins TRBV4-3 and TRBJ1-2, with D possibly matching TRBD1 (6 bases). CDR1 LGHNA and CDR2 YSLEER come from the germline V gene. The CDR3 is made up of 15 amino acids. The germline V and J ends were trimmed by 4 bases and 5 bases, with 17 bases remaining between them. CDR3 sequence (DNA): TGCGCCAGCAGCCGGGGGGACATCCCAAATTATGGCTACACCTTC. Its protein is CASSRGDIPNYGYTF.